This is a list of T cell receptor beta chains from one sample in a study of blood T cell repertoires in COVID-19. This table comes from immunoSEQ multiplex PCR, and its TCRdb copy is limited to in-frame clones, with some not included. The table has about 370,000 clones, roughly nine tenths seen once. Specimen: PBMCs or T cells enriched from blood (not recorded which). The receptors derive from a young man who had recovered from COVID-19. Both conserved end residues are part of each CDR3. A D gene is named only where the DNA matches it firmly. Clone size is stated in some rows and not others, as once, few, many or a class when expanded.

length	D	size	V	J	CDR3	DNA
16	TRBD2	NA	TRBV9	TRBJ2-1	CASSVAGGPPYNEQFF	TGTGCCAGCAGCGTAGCGGGGGGGCCTCCCTACAATGAGCAGTTCTTC
12	NA	NA	TRBV11-2	TRBJ2-2	CASGGYTGELFF	TGTGCCAGCGGAGGGTACACCGGGGAGCTGTTTTTT
15	TRBD1	NA	TRBV9	TRBJ1-2	CASSVEPGQGYGYTF	TGTGCCAGCAGCGTAGAGCCGGGACAGGGCTATGGCTACACCTTC
15	TRBD2	NA	TRBV11-2	TRBJ2-1	CASSPGGGGQNEQFF	TGTGCCAGCAGCCCTGGCGGGGGGGGGCAAAATGAGCAGTTCTTC
16	TRBD1	NA	TRBV7-2	TRBJ1-2	CASSSASGGADYGYTF	TGTGCCAGCAGCTCAGCCTCAGGGGGCGCAGACTATGGCTACACCTTC
13	TRBD1	NA	TRBV19	TRBJ1-2	CASSLQGYYGYTF	TGTGCCAGTAGTTTACAGGGGTATTATGGCTACACCTTC
17	NA	NA	TRBV7-9	TRBJ1-3	CASSSLGRVEAGNTIYF	TGTGCCAGCAGCTCCCTGGGCAGGGTCGAAGCTGGAAACACCATATATTTT
15	NA	NA	TRBV4-2	TRBJ1-5	CASSARGGINQPQHF	TGTGCCAGCAGCGCGAGGGGAGGGATCAATCAGCCCCAGCATTTT
13	TRBD2	few	TRBV2	TRBJ2-1	CASGTSGSNEQFF	TGTGCCAGCGGGACTAGCGGGAGCAATGAGCAGTTCTTC
16	TRBD1	NA	TRBV28	TRBJ2-7	CASSPTGVESLYEQYF	TGTGCCAGCAGTCCGACAGGGGTTGAGTCGCTCTACGAGCAGTACTTC
16	TRBD1	NA	TRBV27	TRBJ1-1	CASSFLLQGARAEAFF	TGTGCCAGCAGTTTCCTTCTGCAGGGGGCGAGGGCCGAAGCTTTCTTT
13	NA	NA	TRBV12-3/TRBV12-4	TRBJ1-5	CASSLAENQPQHF	TGTGCCAGCAGTTTAGCAGAGAATCAGCCCCAGCATTTT
16	TRBD1	once	TRBV29-1	TRBJ2-7	CSVDKTGGQGGYEQYF	TGCAGCGTTGACAAGACCGGGGGACAGGGGGGTTACGAGCAGTACTTC
14	TRBD1	NA	TRBV27	TRBJ1-2	CASSFWGQPYGYTF	TGTGCCAGCAGTTTCTGGGGACAGCCCTATGGCTACACCTTC
16	TRBD2	NA	TRBV7-2	TRBJ2-1	CASSLTYTSGYNEQFF	TGTGCCAGCAGCCTCACGTATACTAGCGGATACAATGAGCAGTTCTTC
14	NA	many	TRBV25-1	TRBJ2-5	CASTHGGWEETQYF	TGTGCCAGCACCCACGGGGGTTGGGAGGAGACCCAGTACTTC
12	TRBD1	NA	TRBV7-3	TRBJ1-1	CASSRRQGEAFF	TGTGCCAGCAGTCGTCGACAGGGTGAAGCTTTCTTT
16	NA	NA	TRBV9	TRBJ1-3	CASSERQVGPGNTIYF	TGTGCCAGCAGCGAAAGACAGGTTGGTCCTGGAAACACCATATATTTT
16	TRBD2	NA	TRBV7-2	TRBJ2-3	CASSSRTSTPTDTQYF	TGTGCCAGCAGCTCCCGGACTAGCACCCCCACAGATACGCAGTATTTT
17	TRBD1	NA	TRBV5-1	TRBJ1-3	CASISDHRGVSGNTIYF	TGCGCCAGCATAAGTGATCACAGGGGGGTCTCTGGAAACACCATATATTTT
15	TRBD1	few	TRBV4-2	TRBJ1-3	CASSTDRVTGNTIYF	TGTGCCAGCAGTACGGACAGGGTAACTGGAAACACCATATATTTT
15	TRBD1	NA	TRBV2	TRBJ2-1	CASSLDRVSYNEQFF	TGTGCCAGCAGCCTCGACAGGGTCTCCTACAATGAGCAGTTCTTC
16	NA	NA	TRBV21-1	TRBJ1-6	CASSKGSAGHNSPLHF	TGTGCCAGCAGCAAAGGTTCGGCAGGGCACAATTCACCCCTCCACTTT
13	NA	once	TRBV5-1	TRBJ1-5	CASSLDTNQPQHF	TGCGCCAGCAGCTTAGACACGAATCAGCCCCAGCATTTT
15	TRBD1	few	TRBV5-6	TRBJ1-5	CASSLGQGANQPQHF	TGTGCCAGCAGCTTGGGACAGGGGGCGAACCAGCCCCAGCATTTT
14	TRBD2	NA	TRBV6-5	TRBJ2-4	CASSGALGGNIQYF	TGTGCCAGCAGCGGTGCCCTGGGGGGGAACATTCAGTACTTC
14	NA	NA	TRBV7-2	TRBJ2-7	CASSPGQINYEQYF	TGTGCCAGCAGCCCCGGACAGATTAACTACGAGCAGTACTTC
15	NA	NA	TRBV2	TRBJ1-2	CASSESGQISYGYTF	TGTGCCAGCAGTGAATCTGGACAGATTTCTTATGGCTACACCTTC
15	NA	NA	TRBV4-3	TRBJ1-1	CASRLTVQSNTEAFF	TGCGCCAGCAGGCTGACAGTCCAATCGAACACTGAAGCTTTCTTT
19	TRBD2	NA	TRBV14	TRBJ2-7	CASSPRNGRASTPRTEQYF	TGTGCCAGCAGCCCGAGGAACGGGAGGGCCTCCACCCCCCGGACCGAGCAGTACTTC
11	NA	NA	TRBV21-1	TRBJ2-5	CASSIRETQYF	TGTGCCAGCAGCATACGGGAGACCCAGTACTTC
12	NA	NA	TRBV28	TRBJ2-7	CASSLGYLEQYF	TGTGCCAGCAGCCTCGGTTATCTAGAGCAGTACTTC
16	NA	once	TRBV15	TRBJ1-4	CATSRIPGGLNEKLFF	TGTGCCACCAGCAGAATACCGGGGGGCCTGAACGAAAAACTGTTTTTT
14	NA	NA	TRBV6-5	TRBJ2-3	CASSYSISANTQYF	TGTGCCAGCAGTTACTCGATATCTGCTAATACGCAGTATTTT
16	TRBD2	NA	TRBV7-8	TRBJ2-1	CASSLGSRAGGNEQFF	TGTGCCAGCAGCTTAGGTTCACGGGCGGGGGGCAATGAGCAGTTCTTC
12	TRBD1	NA	TRBV6-5	TRBJ2-1	CVSGQGYNEQFF	TGTGTCTCGGGACAGGGGTACAATGAGCAGTTCTTC
13	NA	NA	TRBV5-6	TRBJ2-7	CASSLHRAPEQYF	TGTGCCAGCAGCTTACACAGGGCTCCCGAGCAGTACTTC
15	TRBD2	NA	TRBV28	TRBJ2-5	CASSSSGARQETQYF	TGTGCCAGCAGTTCGAGCGGGGCGCGCCAAGAGACCCAGTACTTC